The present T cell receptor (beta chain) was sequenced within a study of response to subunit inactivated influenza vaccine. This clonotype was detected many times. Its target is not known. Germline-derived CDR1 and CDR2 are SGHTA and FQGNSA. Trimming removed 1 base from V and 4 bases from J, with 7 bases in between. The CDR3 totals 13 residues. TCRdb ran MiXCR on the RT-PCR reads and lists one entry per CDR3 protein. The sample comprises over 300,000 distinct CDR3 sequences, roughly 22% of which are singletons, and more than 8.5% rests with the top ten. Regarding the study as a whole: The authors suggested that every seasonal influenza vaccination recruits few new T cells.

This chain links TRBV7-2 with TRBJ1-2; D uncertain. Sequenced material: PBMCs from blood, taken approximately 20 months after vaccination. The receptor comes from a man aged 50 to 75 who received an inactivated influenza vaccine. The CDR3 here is CASSLGIRYGYTF. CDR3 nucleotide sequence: TGTGCCAGCAGCTTAGGGATCCGCTATGGCTACACCTTC.